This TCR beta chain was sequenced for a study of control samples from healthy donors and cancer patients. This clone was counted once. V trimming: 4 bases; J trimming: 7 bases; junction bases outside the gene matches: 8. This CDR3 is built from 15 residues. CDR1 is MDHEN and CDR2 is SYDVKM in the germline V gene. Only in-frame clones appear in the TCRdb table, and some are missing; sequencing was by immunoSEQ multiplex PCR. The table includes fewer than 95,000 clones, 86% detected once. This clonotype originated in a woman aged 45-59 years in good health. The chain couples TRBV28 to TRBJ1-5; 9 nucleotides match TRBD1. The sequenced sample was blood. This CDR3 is CASSSTGTGWQPQHF. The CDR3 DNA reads TGTGCCAGCAGTTCCACCGGGACAGGGTGGCAGCCCCAGCATTTT.